The rows below give T cell receptor beta chains drawn from one sample of a study of T cells after yellow fever vaccination. TCRdb used MiXCR to reprocess the 5' RACE reads, holding one entry per CDR3 protein. The sample consists of under 300,000 distinct CDR3 sequences, roughly 7.2% of them appearing once. Sequenced material: CD4+ T cells sorted from PBMCs, taken 15 days after the yellow fever booster vaccination. The origin of the receptors is a man between 25 and 39 years old who received the YFV17D yellow fever vaccine. Each CDR3 is given with its conserved first and last residue. Fields, in order: clone size, D gene, J gene, V gene, CDR3 DNA, CDR3 protein. D genes are given only for firm matches. The listing skips clone size in some rows; elsewhere it reads once, few, many or a size class.

size: NA
D: TRBD2
J: TRBJ2-2
V: TRBV5-1
DNA: TGCGCCAGCTGGGGGGGCACCGGGGAGCTGTTTTTT
CDR3: CASWGGTGELFF

size: many
D: TRBD2
J: TRBJ2-7
V: TRBV15
DNA: TGTGCCACCAGCAGAGATCGGCTAGCGGGAGTCCAGTACTTC
CDR3: CATSRDRLAGVQYF

size: NA
D: TRBD2
J: TRBJ2-5
V: TRBV25-1
DNA: TGTGCCAGCAGTGAGGGACTAGCGGGAGTGGAGACCCAGTACTTC
CDR3: CASSEGLAGVETQYF

size: few
D: NA
J: TRBJ2-1
V: TRBV6-5
DNA: TGTGCCAGCAGTTATCCGATGAACCGACTTTACAATGAGCAGTTCTTC
CDR3: CASSYPMNRLYNEQFF

size: few
D: NA
J: TRBJ1-2
V: TRBV27
DNA: TGTGCCAGCAGACCAATCAGTTTACCCGGCTATGGCTACACCTTC
CDR3: CASRPISLPGYGYTF

size: NA
D: NA
J: TRBJ1-1
V: TRBV20-1
DNA: TGCAGTGCTAGAGTTGGGGCGAGGGACACTGAAGCTTTCTTT
CDR3: CSARVGARDTEAFF

size: many
D: NA
J: TRBJ2-1
V: TRBV7-6
DNA: TGTGCCAGCAGCTTAGCGCATCGAACTAGCTCCTACAATGAGCAGTTCTTC
CDR3: CASSLAHRTSSYNEQFF

size: few
D: NA
J: TRBJ2-7
V: TRBV5-6
DNA: TGTGCCAGCAGCCCCAGGCTCGGGGGCTCCTACGAGCAGTACTTC
CDR3: CASSPRLGGSYEQYF

size: many
D: NA
J: TRBJ1-5
V: TRBV15
DNA: TGTGCCACCAGCAGGGAATACGAACAGCCCCAGCATTTT
CDR3: CATSREYEQPQHF

size: many
D: NA
J: TRBJ2-7
V: TRBV29-1
DNA: TGCAGCGTTCTCCCGGGGTTGGGCTCCTACGAGCAGTACTTC
CDR3: CSVLPGLGSYEQYF

size: NA
D: NA
J: TRBJ2-2
V: TRBV27
DNA: TGTGCCAGCAGTTTGCGGGGATCCGACACCGGGGAGCTGTTTTTT
CDR3: CASSLRGSDTGELFF

size: NA
D: NA
J: TRBJ1-1
V: TRBV5-1
DNA: TGCGCCAGCAGCATAGCTGGGACTGACAACACTGAAGCTTTCTTT
CDR3: CASSIAGTDNTEAFF

size: many
D: NA
J: TRBJ2-3
V: TRBV29-1
DNA: TGCAGCGTTGAATCGGGGGGCACAGATACGCAGTATTTT
CDR3: CSVESGGTDTQYF

size: NA
D: NA
J: TRBJ2-3
V: TRBV5-5
DNA: TGTGCCAGCAGCTTTGGACTGAGCACAGATACGCAGTATTTT
CDR3: CASSFGLSTDTQYF

size: few
D: NA
J: TRBJ1-1
V: TRBV6-6
DNA: TGTGCCAGCAGTTACTCGTTGTCCTCTGAAGCTTTCTTT
CDR3: CASSYSLSSEAFF

size: NA
D: TRBD2
J: TRBJ2-1
V: TRBV30
DNA: TGTGCCTGGAGTGTGTGGGAGGGCCTGAATGAGCAGTTCTTC
CDR3: CAWSVWEGLNEQFF

size: NA
D: TRBD1
J: TRBJ2-7
V: TRBV6-2/TRBV6-3
DNA: TGTGCCAGCAGGGGGACAGGCGACTTCTACGAGCAGTACTTC
CDR3: CASRGTGDFYEQYF

size: NA
D: TRBD1
J: TRBJ2-2
V: TRBV10-3
DNA: TGTGCCATCAACCCACAGGGGTTGGACACCGGGGAGCTGTTTTTT
CDR3: CAINPQGLDTGELFF

size: few
D: NA
J: TRBJ2-1
V: TRBV7-2
DNA: TGTGCCAGCAGCTCCTCCGGTACGGGTGGGGGCTACCAGTTCTTC
CDR3: CASSSSGTGGGYQFF

size: many
D: TRBD2
J: TRBJ2-2
V: TRBV3-1
DNA: TGTGCCAGCAGCCGCTGGGAGGGGCACACCGGGGAGCTGTTTTTT
CDR3: CASSRWEGHTGELFF

size: few
D: NA
J: TRBJ1-1
V: TRBV29-1
DNA: TGCAGCGCCAAGGACCCGGGCACTGAAGCTTTCTTT
CDR3: CSAKDPGTEAFF

size: few
D: TRBD1
J: TRBJ1-5
V: TRBV12-3/TRBV12-4
DNA: TGTGCCAGCAGCCCATGGGACAGAAGCAATCAGCCCCAGCATTTT
CDR3: CASSPWDRSNQPQHF

size: NA
D: NA
J: TRBJ1-1
V: TRBV29-1
DNA: TGCAGCGTCGCCAAAGGGACACAGACTGAAGCTTTCTTT
CDR3: CSVAKGTQTEAFF

size: NA
D: NA
J: TRBJ2-3
V: TRBV29-1
DNA: TGCAGCGTTGACACCCCTAGCACAGATACGCAGTATTTT
CDR3: CSVDTPSTDTQYF

size: few
D: NA
J: TRBJ2-7
V: TRBV6-5
DNA: TGTGCCAGCAGTTACGCGACAGGAAGCTCCTACGAGCAGTACTTC
CDR3: CASSYATGSSYEQYF

size: NA
D: NA
J: TRBJ2-5
V: TRBV20-1
DNA: TGCAGTGCTAGAAGAGAGAAAGAGACCCAGTACTTC
CDR3: CSARREKETQYF